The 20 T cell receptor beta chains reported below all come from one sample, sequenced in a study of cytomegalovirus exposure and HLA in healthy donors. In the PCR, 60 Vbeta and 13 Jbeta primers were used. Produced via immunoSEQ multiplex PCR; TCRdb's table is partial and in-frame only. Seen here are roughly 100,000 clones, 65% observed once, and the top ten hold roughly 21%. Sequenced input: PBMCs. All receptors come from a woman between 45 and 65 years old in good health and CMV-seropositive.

The DNA for the CDR3 is TGCAGTCCCAGGGCGGGGGGCGTAGTATTCTTC. This sequence encodes CSPRAGGVVFF. This rearrangement joins TRBV20-1 to TRBJ2-1, with TRBD2 matching 8 bases. CDR3 size: 11 residues. J gave up 16 bases and V 8 bases, and 13 bases lay outside the gene matches. Germline values: CDR1 DFQATT, CDR2 SNEGSKA (reference sequence).

The CDR3 bases are TGTGCCAGCTCACCGAGTAGCGATAATGAAAAACTGTTTTTT. Translated, it gives CASSPSSDNEKLFF. The chain has TRBV18 and TRBJ1-4; D not certain. CDR1 is KGHSH, CDR2 LQKENI, per germline. The V and J ends lost 3 bases and 4 bases respectively, with 9 bases between them. This CDR3 has 14 residues.

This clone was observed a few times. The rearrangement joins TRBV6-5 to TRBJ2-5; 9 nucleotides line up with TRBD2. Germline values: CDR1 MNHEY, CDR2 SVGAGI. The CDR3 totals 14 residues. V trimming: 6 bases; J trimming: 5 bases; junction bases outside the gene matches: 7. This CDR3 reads CASRVAGEVETQYF. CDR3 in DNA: TGTGCCAGCAGAGTAGCGGGGGAAGTTGAGACCCAGTACTTC.

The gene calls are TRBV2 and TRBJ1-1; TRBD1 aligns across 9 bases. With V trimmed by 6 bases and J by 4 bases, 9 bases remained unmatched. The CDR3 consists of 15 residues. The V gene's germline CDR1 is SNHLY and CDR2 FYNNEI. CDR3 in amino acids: CASRPPTGGRTEAFF. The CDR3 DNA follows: TGTGCCAGCAGACCTCCGACAGGGGGTCGCACTGAAGCTTTCTTT.

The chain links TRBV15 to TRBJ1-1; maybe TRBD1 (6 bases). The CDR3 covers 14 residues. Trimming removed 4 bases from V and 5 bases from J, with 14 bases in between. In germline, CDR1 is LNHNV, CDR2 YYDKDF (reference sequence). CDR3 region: CATSNGGLQTEAFF. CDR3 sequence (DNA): TGTGCCACCAGCAACGGGGGGCTCCAAACTGAAGCTTTCTTT.

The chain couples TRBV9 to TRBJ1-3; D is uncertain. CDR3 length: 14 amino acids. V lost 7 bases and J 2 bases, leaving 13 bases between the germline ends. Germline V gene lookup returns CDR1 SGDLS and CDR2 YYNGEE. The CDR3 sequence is CASAGRFTGNTIYF. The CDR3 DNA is TGTGCCAGCGCTGGGAGGTTTACTGGAAACACCATATATTTT.

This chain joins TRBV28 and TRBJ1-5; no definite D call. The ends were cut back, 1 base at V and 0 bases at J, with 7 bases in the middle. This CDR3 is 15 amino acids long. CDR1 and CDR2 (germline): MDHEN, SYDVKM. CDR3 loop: CASSLSTDSNQPQHF. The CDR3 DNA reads TGTGCCAGCAGTTTATCCACAGATAGCAATCAGCCCCAGCATTTT.

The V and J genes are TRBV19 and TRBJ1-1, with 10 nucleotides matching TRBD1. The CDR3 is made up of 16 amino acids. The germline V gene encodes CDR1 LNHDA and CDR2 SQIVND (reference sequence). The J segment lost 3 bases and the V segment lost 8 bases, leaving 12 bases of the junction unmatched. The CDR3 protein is CASGDATGGLYTEAFF. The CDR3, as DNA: TGTGCCAGTGGGGACGCGACAGGGGGCCTGTACACTGAAGCTTTCTTT.

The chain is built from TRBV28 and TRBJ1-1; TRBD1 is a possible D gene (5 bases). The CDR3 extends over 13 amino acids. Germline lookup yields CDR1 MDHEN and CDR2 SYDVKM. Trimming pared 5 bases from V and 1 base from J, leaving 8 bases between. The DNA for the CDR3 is TGTGCCAGCAGTCGAGACAGGAACACTGAAGCTTTCTTT. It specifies CASSRDRNTEAFF.

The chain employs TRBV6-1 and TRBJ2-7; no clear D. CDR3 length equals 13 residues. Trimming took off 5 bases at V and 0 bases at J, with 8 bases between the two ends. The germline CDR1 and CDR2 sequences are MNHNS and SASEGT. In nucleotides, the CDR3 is TGTGCCAGCAGTCAACAGAACTCCTACGAGCAGTACTTC. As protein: CASSQQNSYEQYF.

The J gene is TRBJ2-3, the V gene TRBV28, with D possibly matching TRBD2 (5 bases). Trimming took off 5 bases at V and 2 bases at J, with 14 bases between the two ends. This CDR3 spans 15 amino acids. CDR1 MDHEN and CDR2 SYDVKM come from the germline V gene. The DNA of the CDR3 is TGTGCCAGCAGTCTCAAGCGGCTAGCCACAGATACGCAGTATTTT. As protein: CASSLKRLATDTQYF.

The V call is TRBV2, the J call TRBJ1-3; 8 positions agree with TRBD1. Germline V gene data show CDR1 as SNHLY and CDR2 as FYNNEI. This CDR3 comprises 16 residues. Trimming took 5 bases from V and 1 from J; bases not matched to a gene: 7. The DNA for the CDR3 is TGTGCCAGCAGTACCGGGACAGGCTCTTCTGGAAACACCATATATTTT. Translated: CASSTGTGSSGNTIYF.

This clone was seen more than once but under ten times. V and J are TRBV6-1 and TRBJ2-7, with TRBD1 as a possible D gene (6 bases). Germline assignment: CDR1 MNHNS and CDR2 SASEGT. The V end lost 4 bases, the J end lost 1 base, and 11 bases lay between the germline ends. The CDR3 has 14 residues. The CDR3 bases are TGTGCCAGCAGTGGATACAGGGTGTCCTACGAGCAGTACTTC. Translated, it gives CASSGYRVSYEQYF.

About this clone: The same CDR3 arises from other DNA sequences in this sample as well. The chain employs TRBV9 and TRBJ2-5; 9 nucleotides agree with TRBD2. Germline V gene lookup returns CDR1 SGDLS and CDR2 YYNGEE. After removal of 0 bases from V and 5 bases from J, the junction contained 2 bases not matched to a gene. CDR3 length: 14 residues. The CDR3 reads CASSVGLAGETQYF. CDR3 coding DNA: TGTGCCAGCAGCGTAGGGCTAGCGGGGGAGACCCAGTACTTC.

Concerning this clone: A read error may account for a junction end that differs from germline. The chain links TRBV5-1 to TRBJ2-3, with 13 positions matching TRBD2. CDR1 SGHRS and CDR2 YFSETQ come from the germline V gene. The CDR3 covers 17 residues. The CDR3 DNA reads TGCGCCAGCAGCTTGTTGGGACTAGCGGGGAGCACAGATACGCGGTATTTT. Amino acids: CASSLLGLAGSTDTRYF. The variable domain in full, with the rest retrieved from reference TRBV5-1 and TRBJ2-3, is KAGVTQTPRYLIKTRGQQVTLSCSPISGHRSVSWYQQTPGQGLQFLFEYFSETQRNKGNFPGRFSGRQFSNSRSEMNVSTLELGDSALYLCASSLLGLAGSTDTRYFGPGTRLTVL.

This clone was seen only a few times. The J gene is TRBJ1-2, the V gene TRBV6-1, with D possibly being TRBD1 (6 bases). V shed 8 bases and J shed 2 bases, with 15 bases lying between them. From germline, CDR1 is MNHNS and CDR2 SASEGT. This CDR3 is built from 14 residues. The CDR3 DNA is TGTGCCAGCGGGCGGGGGGCCGAAAACTATGGCTACACCTTC. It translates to CASGRGAENYGYTF.

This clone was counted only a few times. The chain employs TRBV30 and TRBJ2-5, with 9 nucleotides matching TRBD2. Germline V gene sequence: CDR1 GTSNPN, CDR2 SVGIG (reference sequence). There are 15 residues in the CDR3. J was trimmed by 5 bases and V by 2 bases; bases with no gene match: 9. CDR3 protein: CAWSFGGGASETQYF. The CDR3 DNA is TGTGCCTGGAGTTTTGGCGGGGGGGCTAGCGAGACCCAGTACTTC. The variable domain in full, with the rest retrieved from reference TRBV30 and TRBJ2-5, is SQTIHQWPATLVQPVGSPLSLECTVEGTSNPNLYWYRQAAGRGLQLLFYSVGIGQISSEVPQNLSASRPQDRQFILSSKKLLLSDSGFYLCAWSFGGGASETQYFGPGTRLLVL.

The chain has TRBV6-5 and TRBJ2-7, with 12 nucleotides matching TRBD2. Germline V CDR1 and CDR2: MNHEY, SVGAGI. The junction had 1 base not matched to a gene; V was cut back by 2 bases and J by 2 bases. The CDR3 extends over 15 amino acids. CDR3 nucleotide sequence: TGTGCCAGCAGTTACGCTAGCGGGGGGGCCTACGAGCAGTACTTC. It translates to CASSYASGGAYEQYF.

The CDR3 nucleotides read TGTGCCAGCAGCCAAGGGAAGATAAGAGGCGGCGACGAGCAGTACTTC. Translated: CASSQGKIRGGDEQYF. This sequence joins TRBV14 and TRBJ2-7, with D uncertain. Between the trimmed V and J ends, which lost 1 base and 5 bases, there was a span of 18 bases. Germline V lookup: CDR1 SGHDN, CDR2 FVKESK. CDR3 length: 16 amino acids.

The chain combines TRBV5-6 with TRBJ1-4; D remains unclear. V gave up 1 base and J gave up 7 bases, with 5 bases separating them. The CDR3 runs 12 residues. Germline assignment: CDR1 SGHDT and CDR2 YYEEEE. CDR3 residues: CASSLNSEKLFF. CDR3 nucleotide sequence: TGTGCCAGCAGCTTGAACAGTGAAAAACTGTTTTTT.